The TCR beta chain under discussion was sequenced for a study of blood T cell repertoires in COVID-19. The wider study: Sources were T cells, B-cell-depleted T cells, or PBMCs; the material itself was cDNA or gDNA.

Assay: immunoSEQ multiplex PCR; the TCRdb copy retains only in-frame clones and omits some. The sample shows 40,000 to 65,000 clones, roughly 79% of them seen only once. This clone was counted once. Additional DNA sequences in this sample encode the identical CDR3. Germline CDR1 is LNHNV and CDR2 is YYDKDF (reference sequence). This CDR3 spans 14 amino acids. Trimming cost V 0 bases and J 8 bases, with 14 bases left between them. V usage is TRBV15 and J usage is TRBJ2-7, with D perhaps TRBD2 (6 bases). The TCR was taken from a human donor in a cohort sampled during active COVID-19. Material: peripheral blood. The CDR3 reads CATSRDQSGLQQYF. The CDR3 coding sequence is TGTGCCACCAGCAGAGACCAGAGCGGGTTACAGCAGTACTTC. Drawing the rest from reference TRBV15 and TRBJ2-7, the complete variable domain is DAMVIQNPRYQVTQFGKPVTLSCSQTLNHNVMYWYQQKSSQAPKLLFHYYDKDFNNEADTPDNFQSRRPNTSFCFLDIRSPGLGDTAMYLCATSRDQSGLQQYFGPGTRLTVT.